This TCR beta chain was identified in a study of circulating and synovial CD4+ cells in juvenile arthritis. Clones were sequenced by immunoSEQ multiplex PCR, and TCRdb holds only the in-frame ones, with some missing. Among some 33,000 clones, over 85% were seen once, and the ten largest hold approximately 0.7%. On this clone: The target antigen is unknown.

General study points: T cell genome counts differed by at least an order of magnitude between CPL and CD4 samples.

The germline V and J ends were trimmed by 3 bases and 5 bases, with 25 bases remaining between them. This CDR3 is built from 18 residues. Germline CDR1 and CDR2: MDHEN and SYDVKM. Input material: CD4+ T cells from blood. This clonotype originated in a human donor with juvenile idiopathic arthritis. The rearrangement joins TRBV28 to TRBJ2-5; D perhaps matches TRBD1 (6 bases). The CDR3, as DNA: TGTGCCAGCAGTTTTGTGCGGCAGGGGAAAGGTTACGGGGAGACCCAGTACTTC. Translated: CASSFVRQGKGYGETQYF.